This T cell receptor beta chain is drawn from a study of regulatory T cells in long-lasting Graves disease. iRepertoire HTBI primers and Arm-PCR of CDR3 regions built TCR beta libraries. TCRdb analysed the multiplex PCR reads with MiXCR anew, one entry per CDR3 protein. In the table there are approximately 470,000 distinct CDR3 sequences, 15% to 20% of which are singletons. This clonotype was detected many times. Time point here: newly diagnosed GD, antithyroid drugs for less than 3 months. PBMCs were the source of the RNA used for TCR sequencing. The data were also submitted as part of a second study, on T cells in Graves' hyperthyroidism and ophthalmopathy.

The sequencing used peripheral blood mononuclear cells (PBMCs), collected at new diagnosis, from a patient treated with antithyroid drugs. The sequence came from a man in his forties with Graves disease.

CDR3: CASSSSRSGPYNEQFF. The CDR3 DNA reads TGTGCCAGCAGCTCCAGCCGCAGCGGGCCGTACAATGAGCAGTTCTTC. The chain joins TRBV7-2 to TRBJ2-1; possible D gene TRBD2, 6 bases. The CDR3 length is 16 residues. V lost 4 bases, J lost 4 bases, and 17 bases lay in between. CDR1 is SGHTA and CDR2 is FQGNSA in the germline V gene.